Each of the 3 T cell receptor beta chains below was sequenced from the same sample in a study of cytomegalovirus exposure and HLA in healthy donors. The method was immunoSEQ multiplex PCR; TCRdb's version includes in-frame clones alone and lacks a portion of them. The sample has roughly 48,000 clones, approximately 93% seen once. Input material: PBMCs. The source is a woman aged 18-29 years in good health and CMV-seropositive.

This clone was found a few times. CDR3 loop: CASSPGAYQPQHF. Here the CDR3 DNA reads TGTGCCAGCTCCCCTGGGGCTTATCAGCCCCAGCATTTT. V and J are TRBV18 and TRBJ1-5; weak D call: TRBD1 (5 bases). Per the germline V gene, CDR1 is KGHSH and CDR2 is LQKENI. V was cut by 6 bases and J by 5 bases, with 11 bases left in between. The CDR3 covers 13 residues.

The chain carries TRBV15 and TRBJ2-1, with 8 bases lining up with TRBD1. V shed 5 bases, J shed 9 bases, and the junction held 9 bases outside the gene matches. Germline CDR1 is LNHNV and CDR2 is YYDKDF (reference sequence). This CDR3 contains 14 residues. This CDR3 reads CATSDRDRTGEQFF. As DNA, the CDR3 is TGTGCCACCAGCGACCGGGACAGGACGGGTGAGCAGTTCTTC.

The rearrangement uses TRBV5-1 and TRBJ2-5; possible D gene TRBD1, 6 bases. Trimming pared 0 bases from V and 1 base from J, leaving 10 bases between. Germline CDR1 and CDR2: SGHRS and YFSETQ. The CDR3 has 15 residues. CDR3 DNA: TGCGCCAGCAGCTTGGGACAGGCTAGCCAAGAGACCCAGTACTTC. It translates to CASSLGQASQETQYF.